The 19 T cell receptor beta chains presented below share a single source sample, sequenced in a study of control samples from healthy donors and cancer patients. The method was immunoSEQ multiplex PCR; TCRdb's version includes in-frame clones alone and lacks a portion of them. The sample shows 150,000 to 200,000 clones, and approximately 2.2% sits with its ten largest clones. Sequenced: blood. Source of these receptors: a woman in her 30s in good health.

The chain links TRBV7-2 to TRBJ2-7; D is ambiguous. Trimming cost V 2 bases and J 1 base, with 3 bases left between them. CDR1 is SGHTA and CDR2 is FQGNSA in the germline V gene. The CDR3 spans 12 residues. The CDR3 is CASSLTSYEQYF. CDR3 nucleotides: TGTGCCAGCAGCTTAACTTCCTACGAGCAGTACTTC. The whole variable domain, remainder taken from reference TRBV7-2 and TRBJ2-7, is GAGVSQSPSNKVTEKGKDVELRCDPISGHTALYWYRQSLGQGLEFLIYFQGNSAPDKSGLPSDRFSAERTGGSVSTLTIQRTQQEDSAVYLCASSLTSYEQYFGPGTRLTVT.

This chain uses TRBV4-1 with TRBJ1-1; the D gene is possibly TRBD1 (5 bases). CDR1 and CDR2 (germline): MGHRA, YSYEKL. The V end lost 1 base, the J end lost 6 bases, and 15 bases lay between the germline ends. The CDR3 covers 15 residues. CDR3 in DNA: TGCGCCAGCAGCCAAGGTGGAGGGGCCCGATCTGAAGCTTTCTTT. Protein: CASSQGGGARSEAFF.

The V call is TRBV19, the J call TRBJ1-2; D is unresolved. Germline CDR1 reads LNHDA; CDR2 reads SQIVND (reference sequence). V gave up 3 bases and J gave up 0 bases, with 8 bases separating them. The CDR3 spans 14 residues. CDR3 sequence (DNA): TGTGCCAGTAGTATTAAGGGAACTAACTATGGCTACACCTTC. Its protein product is CASSIKGTNYGYTF.

This sequence joins TRBV7-9 and TRBJ1-1; D may be TRBD1 (6 bases). The CDR3 has 14 amino acids. Germline V lookup: CDR1 SEHNR, CDR2 FQNEAQ (reference sequence). V lost 5 bases and J 4 bases, leaving 14 bases between the germline ends. The CDR3 is CASSAPGAITEAFF. The CDR3 region has the DNA TGTGCCAGCAGCGCCCCGGGGGCAATCACTGAAGCTTTCTTT.

V usage is TRBV12-3 or TRBV12-4 and J usage is TRBJ1-2; D is perhaps TRBD1 (5 bases). This CDR3 region has 13 residues. The V end was cut by 6 bases, the J end by 6 bases, with 14 bases between. CDR3 DNA sequence: TGTGCCAGCAGCGGGGGAGGGGCCGATGGCTACACCTTC. Translating gives CASSGGGADGYTF.

The V call is TRBV27, the J call TRBJ1-2; 9 bases are a match to TRBD1. J was trimmed by 8 bases and V by 4 bases; bases with no gene match: 14. From germline, CDR1 is MNHEY and CDR2 SMNVEV (reference sequence). The CDR3 has 16 amino acids. The CDR3 DNA sequence: TGTGCCAGCAGTTGGGACGCTACAGGGGGCGCGGGGGGCTACACCTTC. Amino acids: CASSWDATGGAGGYTF.

The chain is built from TRBV10-3 and TRBJ1-2, with 8 bases identical to TRBD1. There are 15 residues in the CDR3. Unmatched junction bases numbered 8, after V lost 4 bases and J lost 4 bases. Germline V gives CDR1 ENHRY, CDR2 SYGVKD. The CDR3 loop reads CAISVGLDRGYGYTF. The CDR3 coding sequence is TGTGCCATCAGTGTTGGTTTAGACAGGGGCTATGGCTACACCTTC.

The chain joins TRBV7-9 to TRBJ1-2; 8 bases align to TRBD1. Germline trimming cut 5 bases from V and 3 bases from J; bases unmatched to any gene: 8. In germline, CDR1 is SEHNR, CDR2 FQNEAQ (reference sequence). The CDR3 is made up of 15 amino acids. The DNA for the CDR3 is TGTGCCAGCAGCGGGGGGACAGGAGACTACTATGGCTACACCTTC. Amino acids: CASSGGTGDYYGYTF.

The chain has TRBV27 and TRBJ2-3; 7 nucleotides align to TRBD2. CDR3 length: 15 residues. The germline V gene encodes CDR1 MNHEY and CDR2 SMNVEV (reference sequence). The ends lost 6 bases at V and 5 bases at J; junction bases unmatched: 11. The CDR3 region is CASSPFRGVGDTQYF. The CDR3 nucleotides are TGTGCCAGCAGCCCCTTTCGGGGGGTCGGAGATACGCAGTATTTT.

The chain recombines TRBV11-1 with TRBJ2-7; D might be TRBD1 (6 bases). The germline V gene encodes CDR1 SGHAT and CDR2 FQDESV (reference sequence). The CDR3 totals 14 residues. V lost 4 bases and J lost 1, with 11 bases in between. CDR3 sequence (DNA): TGTGCCAGCAGCTCGGGACACTCTTCCTACGAGCAGTACTTC. Protein: CASSSGHSSYEQYF.

The CDR3 here is CASSSGRGQGLFF. The CDR3 DNA reads as TGTGCCAGCAGCTCTGGGCGGGGACAGGGACTGTTTTTT. The V and J genes are TRBV27 and TRBJ1-4; TRBD1 matches at 9 bases. This CDR3 comprises 13 residues. J gave up 13 bases and V 6 bases, and 9 bases lay outside the gene matches. CDR1 is MNHEY and CDR2 is SMNVEV in the germline V gene (reference sequence).

The chain combines TRBV5-6 with TRBJ1-2; D ambiguous. The V end lost 1 base, the J end lost 4 bases, and 5 bases lay between the germline ends. In germline, CDR1 is SGHDT, CDR2 YYEEEE. The CDR3 totals 12 residues. The CDR3 nucleotides are TGTGCCAGCAGCTTGCGGGGCTATGGCTACACCTTC. Translating gives CASSLRGYGYTF.

This chain joins TRBV28 and TRBJ2-7; D not resolved. The CDR3 sequence is 14 residues long. Germline V gene sequence: CDR1 MDHEN, CDR2 SYDVKM. V lost 2 bases, J lost 5 bases, and 13 bases lay in between. The DNA for the CDR3 is TGTGCCAGCAGTTTAACCCCAGAGAACGACGAGCAGTACTTC. This encodes CASSLTPENDEQYF.

The V gene is TRBV29-1, the J gene TRBJ2-3, with a possible D match to TRBD2 (6 bases). Germline V CDR1 and CDR2: SQVTM, ANQGSEA. V dropped 4 bases and J dropped 0 bases, with 17 bases sitting between them. This CDR3 has 16 amino acids. CDR3 coding DNA: TGCAGCGTTGCCGGGAGCGGCGGAGCCAGCACAGATACGCAGTATTTT. It is translated as CSVAGSGGASTDTQYF.

CDR3 protein: CASSYGTSGGTDTQYF. For the CDR3, the DNA is TGTGCCAGCAGTTACGGGACTAGCGGGGGGACAGATACGCAGTATTTT. The chain combines TRBV5-6 with TRBJ2-3; 15 bases line up with TRBD2. Germline V gene data show CDR1 as SGHDT and CDR2 as YYEEEE. The CDR3 covers 16 residues. J lost 3 bases, V lost 5 bases, and 4 bases had no gene match.

The V gene is TRBV19, the J gene TRBJ2-7, with 9 bases identical to TRBD1. V gave up 3 bases and J gave up 3 bases; unmatched junction bases: 12. This CDR3 is 17 amino acids long. Germline CDR1 and CDR2: LNHDA and SQIVND (reference sequence). The CDR3 is CASSMGYGTGILYEQYF. CDR3 DNA sequence: TGTGCCAGTAGTATGGGTTATGGGACAGGGATCCTCTACGAGCAGTACTTC.

This chain joins TRBV28 and TRBJ1-3, with D possibly matching TRBD1 (6 bases). The CDR3 contains 15 residues. Looked up from germline, CDR1 is MDHEN and CDR2 is SYDVKM. The V and J ends lost 5 bases and 4 bases respectively, with 15 bases between them. The CDR3 DNA is TGTGCCAGCAGTCCCAGTGGGGGGCCCGGAAACACCATATATTTT. Translated, it gives CASSPSGGPGNTIYF. Supplemented by reference TRBV28 and TRBJ1-3, the full variable domain reads DVKVTQSSRYLVKRTGEKVFLECVQDMDHENMFWYRQDPGLGLRLIYFSYDVKMKEKGDIPEGYSVSREKKERFSLILESASTNQTSMYLCASSPSGGPGNTIYFGEGSWLTVV.

The chain recombines TRBV6-6 with TRBJ1-4; a possible D gene is TRBD1 (5 bases). The V end was cut by 6 bases, the J end by 2 bases, with 13 bases between. The CDR3 loop spans 15 amino acids. In germline, CDR1 is MNHNY, CDR2 SVGAGI (reference sequence). The CDR3 loop is CASSRPTETNEKLFF. As DNA, the CDR3 is TGTGCCAGCAGCAGACCGACAGAGACTAATGAAAAACTGTTTTTT.

The chain has TRBV28 and TRBJ1-4; the D gene is possibly TRBD1 (5 bases). Deletions cut 6 bases from V and 7 bases from J, with 15 bases between. This CDR3 is 14 amino acids long. The V gene's germline CDR1 is MDHEN and CDR2 SYDVKM. The CDR3 DNA reads TGTGCCAGCAGGGGCAGGGTTCTTGGTGAAAAACTGTTTTTT. It yields the protein CASRGRVLGEKLFF.